This note documents a single T cell receptor (beta chain) sequence. Its cognate antigen is unknown. The CDR3 has 18 residues. V shed 6 bases and J 5 bases; nucleotides not matched to a gene: 13. Germline CDR1 reads SGHAT; CDR2 reads FQNNGV. This record comes from a study of T cell responses to AZD1222 COVID-19 vaccine. Findings and limits, study-wide: Most donors were white British and more were female, and clonal diversity was possibly underestimated. Spike-specific TCR breadth and depth were elevated following two AZD1222 doses. Spike was spanned by vaccine-associated CD4 TCRs, with dominance at 160-218 and 743-854. Sampling captured repertoires only after the peak T cell response.

The table came from immunoSEQ multiplex PCR; TCRdb's copy has only in-frame clones and leaves some out. The sample has 95,000 to 150,000 clones, roughly 88% seen once. The origin of this receptor is an adult in good health. The rearrangement joins TRBV11-2 to TRBJ1-4; the match to TRBD1 covers 12 bases. Sequenced here: peripheral blood, sampled on day 0 of MenACWY control vaccination. The CDR3 coding sequence is TGTGCCAGCAGGCCCGGGACAGGGGGCCTAAAGGTGAATGAAAAACTGTTTTTT. Translation gives CASRPGTGGLKVNEKLFF. The full variable domain, with the rest looked up from reference TRBV11-2 and TRBJ1-4, is EAGVAQSPRYKIIEKRQSVAFWCNPISGHATLYWYQQILGQGPKLLIQFQNNGVVDDSQLPKDRFSAERLKGVDSTLKIQPAKLEDSAVYLCASRPGTGGLKVNEKLFFGSGTQLSVL.